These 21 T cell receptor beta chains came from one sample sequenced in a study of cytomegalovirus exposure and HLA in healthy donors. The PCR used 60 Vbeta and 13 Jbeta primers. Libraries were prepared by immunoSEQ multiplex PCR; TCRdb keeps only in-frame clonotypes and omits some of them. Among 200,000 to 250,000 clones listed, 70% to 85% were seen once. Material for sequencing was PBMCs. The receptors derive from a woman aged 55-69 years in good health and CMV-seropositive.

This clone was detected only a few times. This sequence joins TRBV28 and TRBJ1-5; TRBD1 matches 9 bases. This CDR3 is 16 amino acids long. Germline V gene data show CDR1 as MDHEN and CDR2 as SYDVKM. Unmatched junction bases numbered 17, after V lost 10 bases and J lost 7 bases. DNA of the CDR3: TGTGCCACCAAGAGGGGACAGGGCCATTGGGAGCAGCCCCAGCATTTT. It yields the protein CATKRGQGHWEQPQHF.

The CDR3 loop is CASRSGSDTDTQYF. As DNA, the CDR3 is TGTGCCAGCAGGTCGGGTAGCGACACAGATACGCAGTATTTT. The chain is built from TRBV5-4 and TRBJ2-3, with a tentative D call TRBD2 (5 bases). Germline V CDR1 and CDR2: SGHNT, YYREEE (reference sequence). Trimming took off 5 bases at V and 2 bases at J, with 12 bases between the two ends. The CDR3 sequence is 14 residues long. Variable domain in full (rest from reference TRBV5-4 and TRBJ2-3): ETGVTQSPTHLIKTRGQQVTLRCSSQSGHNTVSWYQQALGQGPQFIFQYYREEENGRGNFPPRFSGLQFPNYSSELNVNALELDDSALYLCASRSGSDTDTQYFGPGTRLTVL.

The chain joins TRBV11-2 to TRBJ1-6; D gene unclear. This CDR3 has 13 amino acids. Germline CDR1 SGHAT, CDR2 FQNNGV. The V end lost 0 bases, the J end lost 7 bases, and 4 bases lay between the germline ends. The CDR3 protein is CASSLDVNSPLHF. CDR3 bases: TGTGCCAGCAGCTTAGACGTAAATTCACCCCTCCACTTT. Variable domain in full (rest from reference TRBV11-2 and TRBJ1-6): EAGVAQSPRYKIIEKRQSVAFWCNPISGHATLYWYQQILGQGPKLLIQFQNNGVVDDSQLPKDRFSAERLKGVDSTLKIQPAKLEDSAVYLCASSLDVNSPLHFGNGTRLTVT.

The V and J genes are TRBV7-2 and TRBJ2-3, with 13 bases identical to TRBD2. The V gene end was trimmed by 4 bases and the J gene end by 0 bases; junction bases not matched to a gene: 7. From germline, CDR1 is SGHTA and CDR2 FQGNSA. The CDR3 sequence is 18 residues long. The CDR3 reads CASSSGTSGTPSTDTQYF. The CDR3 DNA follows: TGTGCCAGCAGCTCCGGGACTAGCGGGACACCTAGCACAGATACGCAGTATTTT.

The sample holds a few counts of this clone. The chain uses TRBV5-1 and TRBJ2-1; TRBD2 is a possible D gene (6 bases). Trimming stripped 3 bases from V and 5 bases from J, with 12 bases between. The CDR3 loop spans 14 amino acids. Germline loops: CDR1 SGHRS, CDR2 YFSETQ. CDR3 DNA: TGCGCCAGCAGCTCAGCGGGTCCCGACAATGAGCAGTTCTTC. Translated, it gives CASSSAGPDNEQFF.

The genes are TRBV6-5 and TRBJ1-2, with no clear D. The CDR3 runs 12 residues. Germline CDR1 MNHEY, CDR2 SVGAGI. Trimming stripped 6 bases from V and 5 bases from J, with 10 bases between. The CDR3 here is CASSKARYGYTF. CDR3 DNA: TGTGCCAGCAGCAAGGCGCGGTATGGCTACACCTTC.

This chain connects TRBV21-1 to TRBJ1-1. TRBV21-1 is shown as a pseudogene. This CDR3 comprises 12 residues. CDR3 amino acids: CAKGGVNTEAFF. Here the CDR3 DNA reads TGTGCCAAAGGAGGGGTGAACACTGAAGCTTTCTTT.

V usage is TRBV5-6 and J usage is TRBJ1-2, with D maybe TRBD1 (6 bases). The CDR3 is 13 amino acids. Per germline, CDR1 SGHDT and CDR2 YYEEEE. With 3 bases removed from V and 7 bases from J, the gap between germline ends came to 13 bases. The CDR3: CASSSTFRGGYTF. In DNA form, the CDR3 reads TGTGCCAGCAGCTCGACCTTCAGGGGTGGCTACACCTTC. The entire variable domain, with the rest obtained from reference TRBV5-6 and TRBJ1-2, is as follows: DAGVTQSPTHLIKTRGQQVTLRCSPKSGHDTVSWYQQALGQGPQFIFQYYEEEERQRGNFPDRFSGHQFPNYSSELNVNALLLGDSALYLCASSSTFRGGYTFGSGTRLTVV.

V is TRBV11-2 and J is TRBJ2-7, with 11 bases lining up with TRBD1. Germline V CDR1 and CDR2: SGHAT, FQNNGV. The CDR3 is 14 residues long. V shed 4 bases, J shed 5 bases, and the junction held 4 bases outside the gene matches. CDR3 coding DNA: TGTGCCAGCAGCTCCCGGGACAGGGGGGACGAGCAGTACTTC. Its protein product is CASSSRDRGDEQYF.

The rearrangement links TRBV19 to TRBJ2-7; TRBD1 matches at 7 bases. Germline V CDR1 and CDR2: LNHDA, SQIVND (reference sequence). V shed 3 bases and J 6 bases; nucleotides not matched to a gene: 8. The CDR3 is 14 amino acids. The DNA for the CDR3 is TGTGCCAGTAGTATTGGACAGGCCCGGGGCGAGCAGTACTTC. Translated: CASSIGQARGEQYF.

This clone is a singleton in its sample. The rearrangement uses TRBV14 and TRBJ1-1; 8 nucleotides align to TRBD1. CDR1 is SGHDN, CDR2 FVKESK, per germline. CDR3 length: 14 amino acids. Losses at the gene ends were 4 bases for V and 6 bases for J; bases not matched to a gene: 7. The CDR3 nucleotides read TGTGCCAGCAGCCTTAGAACAGGGGGATCTGAAGCTTTCTTT. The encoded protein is CASSLRTGGSEAFF.

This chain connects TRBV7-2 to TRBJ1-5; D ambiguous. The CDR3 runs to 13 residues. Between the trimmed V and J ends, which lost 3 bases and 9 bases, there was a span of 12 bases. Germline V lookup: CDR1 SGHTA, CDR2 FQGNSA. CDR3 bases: TGTGCCAGCAGCTTCTCGTATAGTCGGCCCCAGCATTTT. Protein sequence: CASSFSYSRPQHF.

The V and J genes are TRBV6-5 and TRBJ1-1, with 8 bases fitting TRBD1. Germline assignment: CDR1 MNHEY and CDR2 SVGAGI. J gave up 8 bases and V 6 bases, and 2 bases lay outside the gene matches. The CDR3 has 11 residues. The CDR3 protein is CASRGDREAFF. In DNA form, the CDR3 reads TGTGCCAGCAGGGGGGACAGGGAAGCTTTCTTT.

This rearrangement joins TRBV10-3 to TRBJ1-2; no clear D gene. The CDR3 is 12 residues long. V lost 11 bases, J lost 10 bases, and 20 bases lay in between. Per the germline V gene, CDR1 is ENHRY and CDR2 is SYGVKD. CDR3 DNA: TGTGCCCTACGCGGCGGGCGCGAGACCTACACCTTC. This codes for CALRGGRETYTF.

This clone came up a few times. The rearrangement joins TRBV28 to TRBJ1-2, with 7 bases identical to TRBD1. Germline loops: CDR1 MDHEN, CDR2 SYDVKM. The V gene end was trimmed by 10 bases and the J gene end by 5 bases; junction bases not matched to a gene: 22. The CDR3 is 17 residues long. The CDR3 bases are TGTGCCATCCATAACGGGAGGGGGCCCGACAACTTATATGGCTACACCTTC. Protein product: CAIHNGRGPDNLYGYTF.

This CDR3 reads CASSGDWNTEAFF. The CDR3 coding sequence is TGTGCCAGCAGTGGGGACTGGAACACTGAAGCTTTCTTT. The chain uses TRBV6-5 and TRBJ1-1, with D possibly TRBD1 on 5 matching bases. CDR3 length: 13 amino acids. CDR1 is MNHEY and CDR2 is SVGAGI in the germline V gene. V was shortened by 5 bases and J by 1 base, with 8 bases between the two germline ends.

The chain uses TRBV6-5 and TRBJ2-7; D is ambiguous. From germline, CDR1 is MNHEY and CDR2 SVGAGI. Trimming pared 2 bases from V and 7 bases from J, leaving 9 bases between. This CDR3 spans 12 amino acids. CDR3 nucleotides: TGTGCCAGCAGTTACCGACACCTGGAGCAGTACTTC. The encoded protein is CASSYRHLEQYF.

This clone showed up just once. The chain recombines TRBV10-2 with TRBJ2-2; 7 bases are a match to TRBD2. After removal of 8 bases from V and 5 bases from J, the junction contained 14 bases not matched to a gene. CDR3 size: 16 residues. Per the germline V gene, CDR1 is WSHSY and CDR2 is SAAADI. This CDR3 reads CASSEDPGGWTGELFF. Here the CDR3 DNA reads TGCGCCAGCTCCGAGGACCCCGGGGGGTGGACCGGGGAGCTGTTTTTT.

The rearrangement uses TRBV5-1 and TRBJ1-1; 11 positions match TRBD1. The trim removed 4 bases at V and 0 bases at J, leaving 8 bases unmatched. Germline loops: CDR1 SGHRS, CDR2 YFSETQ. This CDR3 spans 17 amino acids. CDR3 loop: CASSDSGTGGVNTEAFF. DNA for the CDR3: TGCGCCAGCAGCGACTCCGGGACAGGGGGGGTGAACACTGAAGCTTTCTTT. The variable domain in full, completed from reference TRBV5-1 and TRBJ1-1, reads KAGVTQTPRYLIKTRGQQVTLSCSPISGHRSVSWYQQTPGQGLQFLFEYFSETQRNKGNFPGRFSGRQFSNSRSEMNVSTLELGDSALYLCASSDSGTGGVNTEAFFGQGTRLTVV.

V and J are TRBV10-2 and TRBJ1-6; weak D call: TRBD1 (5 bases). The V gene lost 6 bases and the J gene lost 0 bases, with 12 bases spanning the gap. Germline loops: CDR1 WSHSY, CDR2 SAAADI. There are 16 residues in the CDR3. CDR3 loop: CASSPDRSSYNSPLHF. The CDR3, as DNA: TGCGCCAGCAGCCCTGACAGAAGCTCCTATAATTCACCCCTCCACTTT.

The chain's CDR3 is CASSSRDSPSYEQYF. CDR3 bases: TGCGCCAGCAGTAGTCGGGACAGCCCCTCGTACGAGCAGTACTTC. This chain connects TRBV10-2 to TRBJ2-7; TRBD1 matches 7 bases. Germline V gene data show CDR1 as WSHSY and CDR2 as SAAADI. V trimming: 5 bases; J trimming: 4 bases; junction bases outside the gene matches: 11. There are 15 residues in the CDR3.